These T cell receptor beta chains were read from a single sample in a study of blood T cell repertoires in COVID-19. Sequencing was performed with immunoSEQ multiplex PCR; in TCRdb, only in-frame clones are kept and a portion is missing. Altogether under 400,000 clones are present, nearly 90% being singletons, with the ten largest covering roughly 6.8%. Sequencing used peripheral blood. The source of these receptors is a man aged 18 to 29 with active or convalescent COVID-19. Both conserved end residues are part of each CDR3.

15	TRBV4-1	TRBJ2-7	CASSPRDRGIAEQYF
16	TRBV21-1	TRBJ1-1	CASSKGWRGTKSEAFF
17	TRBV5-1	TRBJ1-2	CASSLAPRQGGNYGYTF
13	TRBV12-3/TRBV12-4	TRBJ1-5	CASSFGGPQPQHF
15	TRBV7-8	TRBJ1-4	CASSLEFGRGEKLFF
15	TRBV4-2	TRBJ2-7	CASSQVGQGLYEQYF
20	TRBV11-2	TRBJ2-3	CASSLDDLFWGGTVRDTQYF
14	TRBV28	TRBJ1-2	CASSQIGQGLGYTF
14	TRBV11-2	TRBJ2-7	CASSWSGRAYEQYF
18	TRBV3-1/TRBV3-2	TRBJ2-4	CASSQDSTSGLAKNIQYF
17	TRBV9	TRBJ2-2	CASSKRGQGANTGELFF
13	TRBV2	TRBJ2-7	CASSSARTYEQYF
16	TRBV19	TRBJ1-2	CASRWGQVLGSDGYTF
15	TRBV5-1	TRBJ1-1	CASSLADSLNTEAFF
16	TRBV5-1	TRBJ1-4	CASSWGQGATNEKLFF
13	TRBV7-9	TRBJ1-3	CASSPRSGNTIYF
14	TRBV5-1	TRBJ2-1	CASRREGGPNEQFF
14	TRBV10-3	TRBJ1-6	CAISQTGAHSPLHF
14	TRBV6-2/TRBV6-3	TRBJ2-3	CASSSAGPRVAQYF
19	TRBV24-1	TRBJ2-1	CATSDRRDRDRGGYGEQFF
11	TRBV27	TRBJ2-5	CAILRSETQYF
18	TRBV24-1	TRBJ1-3	CATDETGQQSNSGNTIYF